Below, 30 T cell receptor beta chains from the same sample are listed, as sequenced in a study of T cell repertoires in cytomegalovirus infection. From the reads, TCRdb called clonotypes with MiXCR, one entry per CDR3 protein. The table shows 650,000 to 850,000 distinct CDR3 sequences, with under 35% occurring only once. Antigens of these TCRs are unknown. The specimen comprised cultured CD8+ T cells from PBMCs, sampled from culture after CMV antigen stimulation. The receptors were gathered from a human donor in good health (CMV status not recorded). Some clones in this sample may be carry-over from other donors' samples.

The V and J genes are TRBV4-1 and TRBJ1-2; D not certain. The CDR3 sequence is 16 residues long. V lost 0 bases to trimming and J lost 4 bases, with 15 bases between them. Germline assignment: CDR1 MGHRA and CDR2 YSYEKL. CDR3 amino acids: CASSQDPGPTGYGYTF. In DNA form, the CDR3 reads TGCGCCAGCAGCCAAGATCCAGGCCCTACTGGCTATGGCTACACCTTC.

J is TRBJ1-2 and V is TRBV20-1, with 7 bases that match TRBD1. CDR1 and CDR2 (germline): DFQATT, SNEGSKA (reference sequence). The CDR3 covers 13 residues. With V trimmed by 0 bases and J by 6 bases, 4 bases remained unmatched. Here the CDR3 DNA reads TGCAGTGCTAGAGATCAAGGACAGGATGGCTACACCTTC. Its translation is CSARDQGQDGYTF.

This clonotype has more than one count but fewer than ten. J is TRBJ1-1 and V is TRBV27; D perhaps matches TRBD1 (6 bases). CDR1 is MNHEY and CDR2 is SMNVEV in the germline V gene (reference sequence). V was clipped by 7 bases and J by 4 bases, with 22 bases between them. The length of the CDR3 is 16 residues. The CDR3 loop is CASTLTGRVRVTEAFF. In nucleotides, the CDR3 is TGTGCCAGCACTCTTACAGGGCGAGTTAGGGTCACTGAAGCTTTCTTT.

This rearrangement joins TRBV28 to TRBJ1-1, with D hard to call. Germline-derived CDR1 and CDR2 are MDHEN and SYDVKM. V lost 6 bases and J lost 7, with 9 bases in between. There are 11 residues in the CDR3. Written as DNA, the CDR3 is TGTGCCAGCAGATACAGTGGTGAAGCTTTCTTT. Translated, it gives CASRYSGEAFF.

The J gene is TRBJ2-5, the V gene TRBV4-1, with TRBD2 identical over 7 bases. The V gene end was trimmed by 0 bases and the J gene end by 1 base; junction bases not matched to a gene: 5. The CDR3 is made up of 16 amino acids. Germline lookup yields CDR1 MGHRA and CDR2 YSYEKL. CDR3 protein: CASSQDRAGSQETQYF. CDR3 nucleotides: TGCGCCAGCAGCCAAGATAGAGCGGGGTCCCAAGAGACCCAGTACTTC.

CDR3 amino acids: CASSLWRREVKAGNTIYF. DNA for the CDR3: TGTGCCAGCAGCTTATGGAGGAGGGAAGTAAAAGCAGGAAACACCATATATTTT. The gene calls are TRBV11-2 and TRBJ1-3; D ambiguous. The CDR3 spans 18 residues. Germline V gene data show CDR1 as SGHAT and CDR2 as FQNNGV. Between the trimmed V and J ends, which lost 2 bases and 4 bases, there was a span of 21 bases.

The chain carries TRBV5-1 and TRBJ2-3, with no clear D. The CDR3 is 12 amino acids. Per the germline V gene, CDR1 is SGHRS and CDR2 is YFSETQ. Trimming left V 3 bases short and J 3 bases short, with 5 bases between. CDR3 sequence: CASSWTTDTQYF. CDR3 coding DNA: TGCGCCAGCAGCTGGACGACAGATACGCAGTATTTT.

This clonotype was observed at least ten times. The J gene is TRBJ2-7, the V gene TRBV7-2, with D possibly matching TRBD1 (6 bases). The CDR3 spans 14 residues. The V gene lost 3 bases and the J gene lost 0 bases, with 9 bases spanning the gap. Per the germline V gene, CDR1 is SGHTA and CDR2 is FQGNSA. Written as DNA, the CDR3 is TGTGCCAGCAGCTTTCCGGGACACTCCTACGAGCAGTACTTC. Translated: CASSFPGHSYEQYF.

This clonotype came up a few times. V is TRBV27 and J is TRBJ1-2; D gene ambiguous. V shed 6 bases and J shed 4 bases, with 15 bases lying between them. Germline V CDR1 and CDR2: MNHEY, SMNVEV (reference sequence). The CDR3 length is 14 residues. The CDR3: CASSPAQSIYGYTF. The CDR3 DNA reads TGTGCCAGCAGCCCTGCCCAGTCAATCTATGGCTACACCTTC.

This rearrangement joins TRBV20-1 to TRBJ1-1; possible D gene TRBD1, 5 bases. V lost 5 bases to trimming and J lost 5 bases, with 24 bases between them. CDR3 length equals 16 residues. Looked up from germline, CDR1 is DFQATT and CDR2 is SNEGSKA (reference sequence). CDR3 residues: CSAEYPLGLRRTEAFF. The CDR3 DNA reads as TGCAGTGCTGAGTACCCCCTGGGACTGAGGAGGACTGAAGCTTTCTTT.

This clonotype was picked up a small number of times. The chain links TRBV6-5 to TRBJ1-4; 7 nucleotides agree with TRBD1. The CDR3 runs 15 residues. V dropped 6 bases and J dropped 7; count of bases not matched to a gene: 11. CDR1 and CDR2 from the germline V gene are MNHEY and SVGAGI. The CDR3 protein is CASSRVQGEGEKLFF. DNA for the CDR3: TGTGCCAGCAGCCGGGTTCAGGGGGAGGGTGAAAAACTGTTTTTT.

The V and J genes are TRBV7-2 and TRBJ1-2; 11 bases align to TRBD1. Trimming cost V 4 bases and J 8 bases; bases outside gene matches: 12. The length of the CDR3 is 16 residues. The germline V gene encodes CDR1 SGHTA and CDR2 FQGNSA. In DNA form, the CDR3 reads TGTGCCAGCAGCTCTCTGATGGGACAGGGGGTCTTCGGCTACACCTTC. The encoded protein is CASSSLMGQGVFGYTF.

The sample holds a few counts of this clonotype. The chain couples TRBV27 to TRBJ1-2, with TRBD1 matching over 12 bases. With 5 bases clipped from V and 3 bases from J, the junction kept 7 bases outside the gene matches. The CDR3 contains 16 residues. From germline, CDR1 is MNHEY and CDR2 SMNVEV (reference sequence). DNA for the CDR3: TGTGCCAGCAGTCCGCTGGGACAGGGGGCTGACTATGGCTACACCTTC. It codes for CASSPLGQGADYGYTF.

This clonotype was counted a few times. This chain links TRBV29-1 with TRBJ1-4, with D possibly TRBD1 on 5 matching bases. Germline V gene lookup returns CDR1 SQVTM and CDR2 ANQGSEA. The CDR3 length is 12 residues. V lost 7 bases to trimming and J lost 10 bases, with 16 bases between them. The CDR3, as DNA: TGCAGCGCTGGTACCGGGACGTCAAAACTGTTTTTT. Protein: CSAGTGTSKLFF.

The V and J genes are TRBV6-6 and TRBJ2-3; 9 bases match TRBD2. The CDR3 is 16 residues long. The V gene's germline CDR1 is MNHNY and CDR2 SVGAGI (reference sequence). J gave up 5 bases and V 0 bases, and 6 bases lay outside the gene matches. CDR3 DNA sequence: TGTGCCAGCAGTTACTCGTTGCGGGGGGGCGGAGATACGCAGTATTTT. Amino acid sequence: CASSYSLRGGGDTQYF.

The J gene is TRBJ2-3, the V gene TRBV27, with D possibly being TRBD2 (6 bases). The CDR3 is made up of 13 amino acids. The V gene lost 8 bases and the J gene lost 3 bases, with 12 bases spanning the gap. CDR1 is MNHEY and CDR2 is SMNVEV in the germline V gene (reference sequence). The CDR3 nucleotides are TGTGCCAGCCAGGAGGGCGCGACAGATACGCAGTATTTT. This encodes CASQEGATDTQYF.

The V gene is TRBV27, the J gene TRBJ1-4; D might be TRBD1 (5 bases). V was pared by 5 bases and J by 3 bases, with 16 bases between. Germline V gives CDR1 MNHEY, CDR2 SMNVEV (reference sequence). CDR3 length: 16 residues. The DNA of the CDR3 is TGTGCCAGCAGTGTCACTCCCGACAGCCCTAATGAAAAACTGTTTTTT. It specifies CASSVTPDSPNEKLFF.

The genes are TRBV29-1 and TRBJ2-2; perhaps TRBD1 as D (6 bases). Deletions cut 3 bases from V and 5 bases from J, with 16 bases between. Germline CDR1 reads SQVTM; CDR2 reads ANQGSEA. CDR3 length equals 15 residues. CDR3 amino acids: CSVDIQGDPTGELFF. The DNA of the CDR3 is TGCAGCGTTGATATACAGGGAGATCCTACCGGGGAGCTGTTTTTT.

The chain couples TRBV11-2 to TRBJ1-6; perhaps TRBD1 as D (6 bases). This CDR3 spans 13 amino acids. The ends were cut back, 4 bases at V and 9 bases at J, with 10 bases in the middle. CDR1 is SGHAT and CDR2 is FQNNGV in the germline V gene. The DNA of the CDR3 is TGTGCCAGCAGCTCTAAACAGGGTTCACCCCTCCACTTT. It encodes CASSSKQGSPLHF.

The sample holds a few counts of this clonotype. This chain links TRBV7-4 with TRBJ2-3, with TRBD2 matching over 9 bases. The CDR3 has 16 amino acids. In germline, CDR1 is SGHVT, CDR2 SQSDAQ. The junction had 7 bases not matched to a gene; V was cut back by 6 bases and J by 0 bases. The CDR3 bases are TGTGCCAGCAGGACTAGCGGAGGGCCTAGCACAGATACGCAGTATTTT. This translates into CASRTSGGPSTDTQYF.

This chain links TRBV4-1 with TRBJ1-1, with TRBD1 matching over 7 bases. The trim removed 0 bases at V and 3 bases at J, leaving 4 bases unmatched. Looked up from germline, CDR1 is MGHRA and CDR2 is YSYEKL. The CDR3 contains 15 residues. CDR3 amino acids: CASSQDKGAYTEAFF. CDR3 in DNA: TGCGCCAGCAGCCAAGATAAGGGGGCGTACACTGAAGCTTTCTTT.

The table lists this clonotype with many counts. The J gene is TRBJ2-7, the V gene TRBV7-8, with 8 bases identical to TRBD1. Germline loops: CDR1 SGHVS, CDR2 FQNEAQ. This CDR3 spans 16 amino acids. With V trimmed by 0 bases and J by 6 bases, 10 bases remained unmatched. The CDR3 loop reads CASSLARQGAHSEQYF. The CDR3 coding sequence is TGTGCCAGCAGCTTAGCGCGGCAGGGGGCGCACTCCGAGCAGTACTTC.

The table lists this clonotype with a few counts. The CDR3 DNA follows: TGTGCCAGCAGTTACTCGCCAGGCGACTATGGCTACACCTTC. It encodes CASSYSPGDYGYTF. This chain uses TRBV6-6 with TRBJ1-2; D remains unclear. V shed 0 bases and J shed 3 bases, with 8 bases lying between them. Looked up from germline, CDR1 is MNHNY and CDR2 is SVGAGI (reference sequence). This CDR3 region has 14 residues.

This clonotype was detected many times. This rearrangement joins TRBV12-3 or TRBV12-4 to TRBJ2-7; 9 bases fit TRBD1. This CDR3 region has 17 residues. Unmatched junction bases numbered 13, after V lost 5 bases and J lost 2 bases. In DNA form, the CDR3 reads TGTGCCAGCAGTCCAAGGGACAGGGAAAAAGCAACCTACGAGCAGTACGTC. Translation: CASSPRDREKATYEQYV.

V is TRBV5-1 and J is TRBJ2-7; TRBD2 might be the D (5 bases). CDR3 size: 15 residues. CDR1 SGHRS and CDR2 YFSETQ come from the germline V gene. V lost 5 bases and J lost 0, with 15 bases in between. CDR3 in amino acids: CASSLNHGSSYEQYF. In DNA, the CDR3 is TGCGCCAGCAGTTTGAACCATGGGAGCTCCTACGAGCAGTACTTC.

The chain has TRBV6-6 and TRBJ1-1; 7 bases line up with TRBD1. Trimming at V came to 0 bases and at J to 5 bases, leaving 15 bases not matched to a gene. The CDR3 loop spans 18 amino acids. Germline CDR1 is MNHNY and CDR2 is SVGAGI (reference sequence). The CDR3 coding sequence is TGTGCCAGCAGTTACTCGATCGGACAGGTCATGTTAGGGACTGAAGCTTTCTTT. As protein: CASSYSIGQVMLGTEAFF.

This clonotype was seen once. CDR3 in DNA: TGCGCCAGCAGCCAAGTTACGGGGGGGCGCTACAATGAGCAGTTCTTC. Residues: CASSQVTGGRYNEQFF. This chain links TRBV4-1 with TRBJ2-1, with TRBD2 matching 8 bases. The CDR3 sequence is 16 residues long. Per germline, CDR1 MGHRA and CDR2 YSYEKL. V lost 1 base, J lost 3 bases, and 5 bases stayed unmatched.

This clonotype was observed a few times. The chain joins TRBV19 to TRBJ2-3; D is possibly TRBD2 (6 bases). The CDR3 is 16 residues long. V gave up 1 base and J gave up 0 bases, with 11 bases separating them. The germline CDR1 and CDR2 sequences are LNHDA and SQIVND (reference sequence). CDR3 sequence reads: CASSIGAGASTDTQYF. CDR3 sequence (DNA): TGTGCCAGTAGTATAGGAGCGGGTGCGAGCACAGATACGCAGTATTTT.

This clonotype has at least ten counts. The chain is built from TRBV7-6 and TRBJ2-5, with TRBD2 matching over 10 bases. Germline-derived CDR1 and CDR2 are SGHVS and FNYEAQ. Germline trimming cut 5 bases from V and 0 bases from J; bases unmatched to any gene: 9. The CDR3 totals 17 residues. CDR3 in amino acids: CASSRIFSGGHQETQYF. The DNA of the CDR3 is TGTGCCAGCAGCCGCATCTTTAGCGGGGGGCACCAAGAGACCCAGTACTTC.

The CDR3, as DNA: TGTGCCAGCAGCCTGGGGACCGGGCCAAGAGAGCAGTACTTC. Its translation is CASSLGTGPREQYF. The chain couples TRBV5-6 to TRBJ2-7, with D perhaps being TRBD1 or TRBD2 (5 bases each). V was pared by 4 bases and J by 7 bases, with 18 bases between. The CDR3 is 14 residues long. Germline V gene data show CDR1 as SGHDT and CDR2 as YYEEEE. The whole variable domain, filled in from reference TRBV5-6 and TRBJ2-7, reads DAGVTQSPTHLIKTRGQQVTLRCSPKSGHDTVSWYQQALGQGPQFIFQYYEEEERQRGNFPDRFSGHQFPNYSSELNVNALLLGDSALYLCASSLGTGPREQYFGPGTRLTVT.